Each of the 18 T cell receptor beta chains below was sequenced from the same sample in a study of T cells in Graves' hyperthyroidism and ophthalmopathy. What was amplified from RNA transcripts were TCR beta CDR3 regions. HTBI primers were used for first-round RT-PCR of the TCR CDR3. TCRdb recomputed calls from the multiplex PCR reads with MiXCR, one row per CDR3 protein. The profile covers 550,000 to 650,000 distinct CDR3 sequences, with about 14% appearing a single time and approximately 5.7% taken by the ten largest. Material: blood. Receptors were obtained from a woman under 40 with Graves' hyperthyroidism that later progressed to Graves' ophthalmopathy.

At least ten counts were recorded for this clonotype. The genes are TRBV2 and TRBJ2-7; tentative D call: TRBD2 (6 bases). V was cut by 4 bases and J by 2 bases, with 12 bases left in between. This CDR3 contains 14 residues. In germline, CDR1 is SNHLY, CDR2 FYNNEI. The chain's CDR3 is CASSGLRGTYEQYF. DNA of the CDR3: TGTGCCAGCAGTGGATTGCGGGGTACCTACGAGCAGTACTTC. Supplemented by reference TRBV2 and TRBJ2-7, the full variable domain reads EPEVTQTPSHQVTQMGQEVILRCVPISNHLYFYWYRQILGQKVEFLVSFYNNEISEKSEIFDDQFSVERPDGSNFTLKIRSTKLEDSAMYFCASSGLRGTYEQYFGPGTRLTVT.

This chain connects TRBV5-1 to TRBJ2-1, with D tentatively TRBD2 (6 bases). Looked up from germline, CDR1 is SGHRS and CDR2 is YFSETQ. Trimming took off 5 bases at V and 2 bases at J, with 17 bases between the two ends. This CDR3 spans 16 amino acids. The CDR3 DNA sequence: TGCGCCAGCAGTCCTAGTAGCGGACCAACCTACAATGAGCAGTTCTTC. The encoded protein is CASSPSSGPTYNEQFF.

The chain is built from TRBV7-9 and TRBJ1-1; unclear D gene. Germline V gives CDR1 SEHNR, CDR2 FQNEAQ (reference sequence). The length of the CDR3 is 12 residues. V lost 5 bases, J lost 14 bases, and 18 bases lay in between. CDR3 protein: CASSPSTERVFF. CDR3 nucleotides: TGTGCCAGCAGCCCTAGCACCGAACGTGTGTTCTTT.

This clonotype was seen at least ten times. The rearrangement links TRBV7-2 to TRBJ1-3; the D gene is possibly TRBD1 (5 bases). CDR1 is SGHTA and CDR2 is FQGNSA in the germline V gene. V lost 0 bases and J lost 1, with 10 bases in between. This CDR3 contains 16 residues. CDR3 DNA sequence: TGTGCCAGCAGCTTAGCCCCTCAGGGATCTGGAAACACCATATATTTT. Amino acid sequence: CASSLAPQGSGNTIYF. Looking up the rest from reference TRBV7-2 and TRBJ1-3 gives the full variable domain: GAGVSQSPSNKVTEKGKDVELRCDPISGHTALYWYRQSLGQGLEFLIYFQGNSAPDKSGLPSDRFSAERTGGSVSTLTIQRTQQEDSAVYLCASSLAPQGSGNTIYFGEGSWLTVV.

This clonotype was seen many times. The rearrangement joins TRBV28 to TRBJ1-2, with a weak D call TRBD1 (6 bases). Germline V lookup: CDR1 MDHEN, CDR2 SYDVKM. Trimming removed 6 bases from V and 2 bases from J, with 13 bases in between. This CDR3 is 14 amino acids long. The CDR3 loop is CASRLSGANYGYTF. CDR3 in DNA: TGTGCCAGCAGGCTGTCGGGGGCCAACTATGGCTACACCTTC.

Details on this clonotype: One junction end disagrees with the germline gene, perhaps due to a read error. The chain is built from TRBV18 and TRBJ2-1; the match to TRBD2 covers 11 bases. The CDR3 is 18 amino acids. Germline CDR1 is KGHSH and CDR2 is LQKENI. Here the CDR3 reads CAGSRPTSGASGRYEQFF. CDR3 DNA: TGTGCCGGCTCACGACCCACCTCCGGGGCTAGCGGGAGGTATGAGCAGTTCTTC.

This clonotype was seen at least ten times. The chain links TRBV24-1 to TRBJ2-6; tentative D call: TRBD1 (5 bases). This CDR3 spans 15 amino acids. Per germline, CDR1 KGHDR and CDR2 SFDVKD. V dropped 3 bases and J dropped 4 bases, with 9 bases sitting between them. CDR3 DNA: TGTGCCACCAGTGATCAGGGATCCGGGGCCAACGTCCTGACTTTC. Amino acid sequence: CATSDQGSGANVLTF.

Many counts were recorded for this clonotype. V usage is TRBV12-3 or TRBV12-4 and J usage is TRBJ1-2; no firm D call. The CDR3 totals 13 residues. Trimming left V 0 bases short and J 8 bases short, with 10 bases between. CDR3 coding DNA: TGTGCCAGCAGTTTAGCGCGGCAGAGAGGCTACACCTTC. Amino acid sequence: CASSLARQRGYTF.

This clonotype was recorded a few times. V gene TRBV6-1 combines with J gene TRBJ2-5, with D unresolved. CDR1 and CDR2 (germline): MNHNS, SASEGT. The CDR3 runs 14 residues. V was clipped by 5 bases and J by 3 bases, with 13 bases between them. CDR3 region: CASSYTGKKETQYF. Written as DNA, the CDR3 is TGTGCCAGCAGTTATACTGGGAAAAAAGAGACCCAGTACTTC.

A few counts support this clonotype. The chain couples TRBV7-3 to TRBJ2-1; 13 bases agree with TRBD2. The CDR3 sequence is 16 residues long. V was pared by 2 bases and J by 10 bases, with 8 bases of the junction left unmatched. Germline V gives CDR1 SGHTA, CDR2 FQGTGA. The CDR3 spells CASSLSQLAGGVEQFF. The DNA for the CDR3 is TGTGCCAGCAGCTTATCGCAACTAGCGGGAGGGGTGGAGCAGTTCTTC.

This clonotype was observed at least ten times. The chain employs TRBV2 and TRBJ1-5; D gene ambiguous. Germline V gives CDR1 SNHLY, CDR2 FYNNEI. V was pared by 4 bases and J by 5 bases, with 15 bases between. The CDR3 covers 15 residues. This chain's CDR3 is CASSGQNLVDQPQHF. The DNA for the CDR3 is TGTGCCAGCAGTGGACAAAACCTGGTAGATCAGCCCCAGCATTTT.

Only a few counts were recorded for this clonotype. CDR3 region: CASSETGWEQYF. The CDR3 DNA reads TGTGCCAGCAGTGAAACAGGGTGGGAGCAGTACTTC. V usage is TRBV25-1 and J usage is TRBJ2-7; a possible D gene is TRBD1 (6 bases). The V and J ends lost 2 bases and 7 bases respectively, with 9 bases between them. CDR3 length: 12 amino acids. The germline gives CDR1 MGHDK, CDR2 SYGVNS.

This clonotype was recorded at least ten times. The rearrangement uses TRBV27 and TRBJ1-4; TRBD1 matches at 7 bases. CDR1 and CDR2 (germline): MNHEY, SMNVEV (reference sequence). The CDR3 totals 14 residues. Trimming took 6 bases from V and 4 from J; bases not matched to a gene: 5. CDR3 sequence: CASRKGQNNEKLFF. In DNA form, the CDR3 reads TGTGCCAGCAGGAAGGGACAGAATAATGAAAAACTGTTTTTT.

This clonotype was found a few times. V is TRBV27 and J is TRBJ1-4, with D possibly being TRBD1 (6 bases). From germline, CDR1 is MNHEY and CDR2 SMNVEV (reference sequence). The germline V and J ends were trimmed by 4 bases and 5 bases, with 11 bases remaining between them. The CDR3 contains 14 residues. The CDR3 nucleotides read TGTGCCAGCAGTTCCAGGGGCTCGAATGAAAAACTGTTTTTT. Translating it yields CASSSRGSNEKLFF.

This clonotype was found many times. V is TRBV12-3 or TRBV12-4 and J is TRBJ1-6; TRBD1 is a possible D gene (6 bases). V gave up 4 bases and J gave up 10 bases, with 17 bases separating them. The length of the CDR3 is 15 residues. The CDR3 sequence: CASSSWTVQDSPLHF. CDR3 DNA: TGTGCCAGCAGTTCCTGGACAGTGCAGGACTCACCCCTCCACTTT.

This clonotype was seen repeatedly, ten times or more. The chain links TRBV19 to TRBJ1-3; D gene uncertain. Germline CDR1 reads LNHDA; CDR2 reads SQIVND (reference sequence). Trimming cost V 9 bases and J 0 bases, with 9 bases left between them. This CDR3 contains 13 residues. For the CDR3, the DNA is TGTGCCAGCCAGGCTTCCTCTGGAAACACCATATATTTT. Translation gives CASQASSGNTIYF.

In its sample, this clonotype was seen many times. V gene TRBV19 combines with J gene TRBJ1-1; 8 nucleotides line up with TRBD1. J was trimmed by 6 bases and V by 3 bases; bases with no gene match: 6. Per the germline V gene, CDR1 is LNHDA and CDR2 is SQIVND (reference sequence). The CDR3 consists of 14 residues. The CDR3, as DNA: TGTGCCAGTAGTATCGCCGGGACAGGAGCTGAAGCTTTCTTT. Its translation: CASSIAGTGAEAFF.

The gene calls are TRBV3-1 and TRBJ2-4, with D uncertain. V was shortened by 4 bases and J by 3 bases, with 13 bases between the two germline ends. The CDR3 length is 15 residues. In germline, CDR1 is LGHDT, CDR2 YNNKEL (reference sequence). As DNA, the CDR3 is TGTGCCAGCAGCCCCAACTTGAACGTCAAAAACATTCAGTACTTC. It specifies CASSPNLNVKNIQYF.